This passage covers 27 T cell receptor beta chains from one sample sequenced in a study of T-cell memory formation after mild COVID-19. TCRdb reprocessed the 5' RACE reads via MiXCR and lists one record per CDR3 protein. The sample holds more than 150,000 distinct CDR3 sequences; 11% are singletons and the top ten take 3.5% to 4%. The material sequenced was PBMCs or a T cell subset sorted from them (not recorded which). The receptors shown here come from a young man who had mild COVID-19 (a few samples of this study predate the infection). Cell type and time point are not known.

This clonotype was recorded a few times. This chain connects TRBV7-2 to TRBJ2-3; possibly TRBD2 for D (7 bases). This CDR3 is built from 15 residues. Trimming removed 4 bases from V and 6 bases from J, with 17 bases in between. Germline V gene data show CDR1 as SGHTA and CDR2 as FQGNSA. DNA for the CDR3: TGTGCCAGCAGCTCTCTGGGGGGGCGCAAGGATACGCAGTATTTT. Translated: CASSSLGGRKDTQYF.

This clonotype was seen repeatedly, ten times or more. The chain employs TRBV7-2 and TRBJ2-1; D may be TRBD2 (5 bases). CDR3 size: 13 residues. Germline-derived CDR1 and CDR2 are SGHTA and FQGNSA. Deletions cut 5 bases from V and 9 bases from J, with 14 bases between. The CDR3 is CASSPRLEGEQFF. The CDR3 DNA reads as TGTGCCAGCAGCCCTCGGTTAGAGGGTGAGCAGTTCTTC.

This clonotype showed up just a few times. Written as DNA, the CDR3 is TGTGCCAGCAGCCGTCCGCTAGCGGGGGGAGACAATGAGCAGTTCTTC. Translation: CASSRPLAGGDNEQFF. The V gene is TRBV6-2 or TRBV6-3, the J gene TRBJ2-1, with 11 bases identical to TRBD2. The CDR3 sequence is 16 residues long. Germline-derived CDR1 and CDR2 are MNHEY and SVGEGT. V was pared by 6 bases and J by 5 bases, with 9 bases of the junction left unmatched.

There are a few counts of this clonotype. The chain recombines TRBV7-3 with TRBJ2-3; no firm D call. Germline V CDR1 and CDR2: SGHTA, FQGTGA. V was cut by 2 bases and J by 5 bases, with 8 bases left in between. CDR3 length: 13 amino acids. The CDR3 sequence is CASSLVVEDTQYF. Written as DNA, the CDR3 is TGTGCCAGCAGCTTAGTAGTAGAAGATACGCAGTATTTT.

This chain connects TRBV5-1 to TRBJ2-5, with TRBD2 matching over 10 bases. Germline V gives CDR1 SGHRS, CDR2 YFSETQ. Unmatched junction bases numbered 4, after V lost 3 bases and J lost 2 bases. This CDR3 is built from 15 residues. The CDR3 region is CASSWNSGGQETQYF. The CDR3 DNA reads TGCGCCAGCAGCTGGAATAGCGGGGGGCAAGAGACCCAGTACTTC. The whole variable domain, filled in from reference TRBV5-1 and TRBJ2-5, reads KAGVTQTPRYLIKTRGQQVTLSCSPISGHRSVSWYQQTPGQGLQFLFEYFSETQRNKGNFPGRFSGRQFSNSRSEMNVSTLELGDSALYLCASSWNSGGQETQYFGPGTRLLVL.

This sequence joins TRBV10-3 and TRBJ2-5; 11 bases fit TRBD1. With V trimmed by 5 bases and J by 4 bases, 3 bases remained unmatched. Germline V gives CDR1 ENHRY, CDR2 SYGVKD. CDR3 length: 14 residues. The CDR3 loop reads CAISLGTGGETQYF. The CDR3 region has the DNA TGTGCCATCAGTCTCGGGACAGGGGGAGAGACCCAGTACTTC.

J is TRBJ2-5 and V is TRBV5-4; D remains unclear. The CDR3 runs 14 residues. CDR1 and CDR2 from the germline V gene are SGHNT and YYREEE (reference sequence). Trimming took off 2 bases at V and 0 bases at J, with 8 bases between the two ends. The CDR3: CASSLRPYQETQYF. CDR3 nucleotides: TGTGCCAGCAGCTTACGCCCGTACCAAGAGACCCAGTACTTC.

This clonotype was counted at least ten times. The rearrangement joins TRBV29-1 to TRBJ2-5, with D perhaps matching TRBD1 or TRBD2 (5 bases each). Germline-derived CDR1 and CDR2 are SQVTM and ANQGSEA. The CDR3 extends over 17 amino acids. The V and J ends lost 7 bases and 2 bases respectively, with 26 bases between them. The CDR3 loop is CSAARGAGTEKQETQYF. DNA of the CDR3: TGCAGCGCTGCGCGCGGCGCCGGGACGGAGAAACAAGAGACCCAGTACTTC.

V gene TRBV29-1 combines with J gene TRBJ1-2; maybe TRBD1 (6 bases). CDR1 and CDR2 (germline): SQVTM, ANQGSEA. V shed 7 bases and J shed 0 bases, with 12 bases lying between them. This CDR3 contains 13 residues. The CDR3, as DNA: TGCAGCGCCGTGACAGGCGCTAACTATGGCTACACCTTC. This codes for CSAVTGANYGYTF.

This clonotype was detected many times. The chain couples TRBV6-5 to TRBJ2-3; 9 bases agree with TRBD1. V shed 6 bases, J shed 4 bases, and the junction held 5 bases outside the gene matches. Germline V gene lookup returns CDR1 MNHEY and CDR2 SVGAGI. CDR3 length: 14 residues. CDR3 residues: CASRLQGAADTQYF. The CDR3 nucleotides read TGTGCCAGCAGACTACAGGGGGCCGCAGATACGCAGTATTTT.

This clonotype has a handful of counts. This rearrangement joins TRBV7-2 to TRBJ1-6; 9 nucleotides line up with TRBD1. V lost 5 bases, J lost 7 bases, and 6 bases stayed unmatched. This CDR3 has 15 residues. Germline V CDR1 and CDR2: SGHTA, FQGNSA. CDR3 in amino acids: CASSPGTGHNSPLHF. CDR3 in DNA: TGTGCCAGCAGCCCTGGGACAGGGCACAATTCACCCCTCCACTTT.

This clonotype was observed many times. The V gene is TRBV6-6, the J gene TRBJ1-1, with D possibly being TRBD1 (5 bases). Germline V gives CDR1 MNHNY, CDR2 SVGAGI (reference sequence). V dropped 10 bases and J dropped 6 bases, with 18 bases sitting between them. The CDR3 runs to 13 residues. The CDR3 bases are TGTGCCATAGCGCCCTCAGGGTTTGCTGAAGCTTTCTTT. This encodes CAIAPSGFAEAFF.

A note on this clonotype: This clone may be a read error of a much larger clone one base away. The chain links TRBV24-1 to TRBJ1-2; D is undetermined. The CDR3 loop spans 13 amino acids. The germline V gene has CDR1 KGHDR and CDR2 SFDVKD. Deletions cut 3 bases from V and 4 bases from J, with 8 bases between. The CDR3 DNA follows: TGTGCCACCAGTGATCGCAGGATCTATGGCTACACCTTC. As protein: CATSDRRIYGYTF.

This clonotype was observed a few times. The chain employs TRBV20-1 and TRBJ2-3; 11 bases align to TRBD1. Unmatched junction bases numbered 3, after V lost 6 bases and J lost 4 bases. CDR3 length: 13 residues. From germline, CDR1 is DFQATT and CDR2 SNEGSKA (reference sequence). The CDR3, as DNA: TGCAGTGCCGGGACAGGGGGACCAGATACGCAGTATTTT. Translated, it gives CSAGTGGPDTQYF.

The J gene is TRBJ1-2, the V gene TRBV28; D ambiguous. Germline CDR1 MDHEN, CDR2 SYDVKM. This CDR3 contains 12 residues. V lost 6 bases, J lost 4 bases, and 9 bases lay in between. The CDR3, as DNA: TGTGCCAGCAGCAACGACGGCTATGGCTACACCTTC. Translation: CASSNDGYGYTF.

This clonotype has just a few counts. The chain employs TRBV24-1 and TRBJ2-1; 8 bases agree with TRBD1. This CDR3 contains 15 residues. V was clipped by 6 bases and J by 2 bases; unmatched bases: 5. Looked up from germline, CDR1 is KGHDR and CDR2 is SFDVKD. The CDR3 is CATSYQGAPYNEQFF. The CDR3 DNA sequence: TGTGCCACCAGTTATCAGGGGGCGCCCTACAATGAGCAGTTCTTC.

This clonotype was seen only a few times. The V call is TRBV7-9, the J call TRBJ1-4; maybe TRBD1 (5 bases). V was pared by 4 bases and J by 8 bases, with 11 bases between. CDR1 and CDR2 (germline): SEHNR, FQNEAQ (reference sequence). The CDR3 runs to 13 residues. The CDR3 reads CASSYGGGEKLFF. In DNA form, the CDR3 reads TGTGCCAGCAGCTACGGCGGGGGGGAAAAACTGTTTTTT.

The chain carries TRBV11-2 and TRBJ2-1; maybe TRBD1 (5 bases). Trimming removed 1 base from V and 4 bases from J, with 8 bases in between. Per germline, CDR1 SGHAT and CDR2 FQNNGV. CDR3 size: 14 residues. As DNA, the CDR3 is TGTGCCAGCAGCTTAGGACAGCTATACAATGAGCAGTTCTTC. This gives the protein CASSLGQLYNEQFF.

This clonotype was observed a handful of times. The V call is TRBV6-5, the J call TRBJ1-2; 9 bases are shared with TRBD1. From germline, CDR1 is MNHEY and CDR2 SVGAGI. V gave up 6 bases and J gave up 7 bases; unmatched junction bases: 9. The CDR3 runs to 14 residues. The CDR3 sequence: CASRPTGGGGGYTF. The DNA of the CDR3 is TGTGCCAGCAGACCAACAGGGGGCGGTGGTGGCTACACCTTC.

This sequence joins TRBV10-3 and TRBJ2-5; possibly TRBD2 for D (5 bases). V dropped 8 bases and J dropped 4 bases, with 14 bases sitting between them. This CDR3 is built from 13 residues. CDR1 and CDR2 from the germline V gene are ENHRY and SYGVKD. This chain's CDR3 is CAIGLATRETQYF. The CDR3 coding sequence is TGTGCCATCGGGCTAGCAACTAGAGAGACCCAGTACTTC.

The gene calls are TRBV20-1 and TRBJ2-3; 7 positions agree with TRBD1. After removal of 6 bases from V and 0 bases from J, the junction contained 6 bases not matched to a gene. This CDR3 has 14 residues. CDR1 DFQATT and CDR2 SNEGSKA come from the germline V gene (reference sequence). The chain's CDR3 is CSAGTETSTDTQYF. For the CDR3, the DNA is TGCAGTGCGGGGACAGAAACGAGCACAGATACGCAGTATTTT.

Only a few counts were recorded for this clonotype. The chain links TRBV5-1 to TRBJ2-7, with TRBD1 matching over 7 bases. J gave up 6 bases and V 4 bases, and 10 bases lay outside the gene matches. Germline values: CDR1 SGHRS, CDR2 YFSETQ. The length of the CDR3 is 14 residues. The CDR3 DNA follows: TGCGCCAGCAGCCCACGGGACAGTATAGCCGAGCAGTACGTC. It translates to CASSPRDSIAEQYV.

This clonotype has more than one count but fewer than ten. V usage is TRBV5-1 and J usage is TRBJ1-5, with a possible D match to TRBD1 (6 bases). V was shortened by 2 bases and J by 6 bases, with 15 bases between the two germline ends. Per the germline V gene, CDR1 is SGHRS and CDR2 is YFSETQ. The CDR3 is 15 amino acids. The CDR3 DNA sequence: TGCGCCAGCAGCTTAGGAACAGGGACCGGTCAGCCCCAGCATTTT. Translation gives CASSLGTGTGQPQHF.

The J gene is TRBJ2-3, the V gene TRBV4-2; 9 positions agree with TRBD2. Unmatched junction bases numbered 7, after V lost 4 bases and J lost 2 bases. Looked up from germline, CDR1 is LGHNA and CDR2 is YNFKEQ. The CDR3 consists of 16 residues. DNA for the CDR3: TGTGCCAGCAGCCCTGAACCTAGCGGGGTCACAGATACGCAGTATTTT. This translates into CASSPEPSGVTDTQYF.

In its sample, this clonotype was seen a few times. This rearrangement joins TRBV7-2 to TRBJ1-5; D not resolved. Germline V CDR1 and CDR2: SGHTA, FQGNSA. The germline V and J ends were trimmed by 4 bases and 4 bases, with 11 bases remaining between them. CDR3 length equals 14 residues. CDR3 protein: CASSSVGFNQPQHF. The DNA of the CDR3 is TGTGCCAGCAGCTCTGTGGGGTTTAATCAGCCCCAGCATTTT.

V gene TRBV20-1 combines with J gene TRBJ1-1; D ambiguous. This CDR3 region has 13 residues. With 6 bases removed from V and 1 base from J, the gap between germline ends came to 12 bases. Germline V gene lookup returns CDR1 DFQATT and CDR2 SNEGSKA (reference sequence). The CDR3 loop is CSAPWAGNTEAFF. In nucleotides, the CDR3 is TGCAGTGCGCCCTGGGCAGGGAACACTGAAGCTTTCTTT.

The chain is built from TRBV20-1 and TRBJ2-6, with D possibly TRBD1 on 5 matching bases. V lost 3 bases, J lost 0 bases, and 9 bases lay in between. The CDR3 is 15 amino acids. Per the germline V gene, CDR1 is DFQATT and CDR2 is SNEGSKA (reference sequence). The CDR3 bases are TGCAGTGCTAGCGACAGAAACTCTGGGGCCAACGTCCTGACTTTC. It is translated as CSASDRNSGANVLTF.